This is a list of T cell receptor beta chains from one sample in a study of cytomegalovirus exposure and HLA in healthy donors. The table came from immunoSEQ multiplex PCR; TCRdb's copy has only in-frame clones and leaves some out. This sample has about 250,000 clones; about 85% occur once, and the top ten carry 0.2% to 0.25%. Sequencing used PBMCs. The receptor set was obtained from a girl aged 2-9 years in good health and CMV-seronegative. Each CDR3 is given with its conserved first and last residue. The D gene is left open where the match is weak. Size is omitted from some rows. Given values are once, few, many or a class for expanded clones.

few | TRBJ2-5 | TRBD1 | TRBV5-1 | CASSSGQGRETQYF | TGCGCCAGCAGCTCCGGACAGGGTAGAGAGACCCAGTACTTC
NA | TRBJ1-1 | NA | TRBV30 | CAWRTRNTEAFF | TGTGCCTGGAGGACAAGGAACACTGAAGCTTTCTTT
NA | TRBJ1-4 | TRBD1 | TRBV10-2 | CASSEKMGQPYNINEKLFF | TGCGCCAGCAGTGAGAAGATGGGACAGCCATACAACATAAATGAAAAACTGTTTTTT
NA | TRBJ1-2 | NA | TRBV29-1 | CSVGQGGGYTF | TGCAGCGTTGGGCAGGGAGGAGGCTACACCTTC
NA | TRBJ1-1 | NA | TRBV4-2 | CASSQDRVDTEAFF | TGTGCCAGCAGCCAAGACCGGGTGGACACTGAAGCTTTCTTT
NA | TRBJ2-3 | NA | TRBV5-1 | CASNRGGVSTDTQYF | TGCGCCAGCAATCGAGGGGGGGTTAGCACAGATACGCAGTATTTT
NA | TRBJ2-7 | NA | TRBV2 | CASSGGGGKSYEQYF | TGTGCCAGCAGTGGAGGTGGGGGGAAGTCCTACGAGCAGTACTTC
NA | TRBJ2-7 | NA | TRBV6-5 | CASKRVYEQYF | TGTGCCAGCAAGCGGGTCTACGAGCAGTACTTC
NA | TRBJ2-7 | TRBD1 | TRBV27 | CASKQGNRGLEQYF | TGTGCCAGCAAACAAGGCAACAGGGGGCTCGAGCAGTACTTC
NA | TRBJ2-7 | TRBD2 | TRBV30 | CAWSQRGRVHF | TGTGCCTGGAGTCAGCGGGGACGTGTTCACTTC
NA | TRBJ1-2 | NA | TRBV5-6 | CASSFGTGLSNYGYTF | TGTGCCAGCAGCTTTGGAACAGGGCTATCTAACTATGGCTACACCTTC
NA | TRBJ1-4 | NA | TRBV6-5 | CASSYGIGGEKLFF | TGTGCCAGCAGTTACGGGATAGGAGGGGAAAAACTGTTTTTT
once | TRBJ2-7 | NA | TRBV11-2 | CASSLGPGYEQYF | TGTGCCAGCAGCTTAGGCCCGGGCTACGAGCAGTACTTC
NA | TRBJ1-5 | NA | TRBV5-1 | CASRSRPGAGGPQHF | TGCGCCAGCAGGAGCCGCCCCGGGGCCGGGGGGCCCCAGCATTTT
NA | TRBJ2-5 | NA | TRBV5-1 | CASSQGVSQETQYF | TGCGCCAGCAGTCAGGGCGTCAGCCAAGAGACCCAGTACTTC
NA | TRBJ1-1 | TRBD1 | TRBV14 | CASSPRQGKRAEAFF | TGTGCCAGCAGCCCACGACAGGGGAAAAGGGCTGAAGCTTTCTTT
NA | TRBJ2-1 | TRBD2 | TRBV5-6 | CASRRSKGGISHYNEQFF | TGTGCCAGCAGAAGGAGTAAGGGAGGGATTTCACACTACAATGAGCAGTTCTTC
few | TRBJ2-5 | NA | TRBV4-1 | CASSAIASAETQYF | TGCGCCAGCAGCGCAATAGCGTCGGCGGAGACCCAGTACTTC
NA | TRBJ2-4 | NA | TRBV2 | CASSYTTGGAAIAKNIQYF | TGTGCCAGCAGTTATACGACAGGTGGGGCGGCGATAGCCAAAAACATTCAGTACTTC
NA | TRBJ1-3 | NA | TRBV25-1 | CASSEQGIGNTIYF | TGTGCCAGCAGTGAACAGGGAATAGGAAACACCATATATTTT
NA | TRBJ1-3 | NA | TRBV9 | CASSAIQRGGSGNTIYF | TGTGCCAGCAGCGCCATCCAGAGGGGGGGCTCTGGAAACACCATATATTTT
NA | TRBJ1-3 | NA | TRBV5-4 | CAKRGLSGNTIYF | TGTGCCAAACGAGGTCTCTCTGGAAACACCATATATTTT
NA | TRBJ1-1 | NA | TRBV15 | CATSRALGVELTEAFF | TGTGCCACCAGCAGAGCGCTCGGGGTGGAGTTAACTGAAGCTTTCTTT
NA | TRBJ2-3 | TRBD1 | TRBV2 | CASSASTGWTDTQYF | TGTGCCAGCAGTGCGTCGACAGGGTGGACAGATACGCAGTATTTT
NA | TRBJ2-3 | TRBD2 | TRBV18 | CASSPGRGAGYTQYF | TGTGCCAGCTCACCAGGGCGGGGGGCCGGATATACGCAGTATTTT
NA | TRBJ1-2 | TRBD1 | TRBV28 | CASSFWDRVPYTF | TGTGCCAGCAGTTTTTGGGACAGGGTACCCTACACCTTC
few | TRBJ2-3 | TRBD2 | TRBV5-1 | CASSLAATGGTDTQYF | TGCGCCAGCAGCTTGGCGGCTACCGGGGGGACAGATACGCAGTATTTT
NA | TRBJ1-6 | TRBD1 | TRBV19 | CASSLQGGGSPLHF | TGTGCCAGTAGTTTACAGGGGGGGGGTTCACCCCTCCACTTT
NA | TRBJ1-1 | NA | TRBV9 | CASSVVLEIEAFF | TGTGCCAGCAGCGTAGTGCTGGAGATTGAAGCTTTCTTT
NA | TRBJ1-1 | NA | TRBV6-5 | CASSIQGSTEAFF | TGTGCCAGCAGTATTCAGGGTTCCACTGAAGCTTTCTTT
NA | TRBJ2-5 | NA | TRBV27 | CASSCLCSSAERGETQYF | TGTGCCAGCAGCTGTTTATGTTCCAGCGCCGAAAGGGGGGAGACCCAGTACTTC
NA | TRBJ2-7 | TRBD1 | TRBV28 | CASSFVGGQGPAEQYF | TGTGCCAGCAGTTTCGTAGGGGGACAGGGTCCGGCCGAGCAGTACTTC
once | TRBJ2-3 | NA | TRBV20-1 | CSARLADTQYF | TGCAGTGCTAGACTAGCAGATACGCAGTATTTT
NA | TRBJ2-1 | NA | TRBV5-1 | CASSPNRAPYNEQFF | TGCGCCAGCAGTCCTAACAGGGCCCCTTACAATGAGCAGTTCTTC
NA | TRBJ2-7 | NA | TRBV30 | CAWRDPGPEQYF | TGTGCCTGGAGGGACCCAGGGCCCGAGCAGTACTTC
NA | TRBJ2-1 | TRBD2 | TRBV6-1 | CASSDWALAGDGAEQFF | TGTGCCAGCAGTGATTGGGCTTTAGCGGGGGACGGGGCTGAGCAGTTCTTC
NA | TRBJ2-5 | TRBD1 | TRBV19 | CASSLGTDQETQYF | TGTGCCAGTAGTCTCGGGACAGACCAAGAGACCCAGTACTTC
NA | TRBJ1-2 | NA | TRBV27 | CASSGIAGGYTF | TGTGCCAGCAGTGGAATTGCGGGGGGCTACACCTTC
NA | TRBJ2-7 | TRBD1 | TRBV5-8 | CASSMPDRSYEQYF | TGTGCCAGCAGTATGCCGGACAGGTCCTACGAGCAGTACTTC
NA | TRBJ1-4 | NA | TRBV21-1 | CASSSLCGGFPEKLFF | TGTGCCAGCAGCTCCCTATGCGGGGGATTTCCGGAAAAACTGTTTTTT
NA | TRBJ2-5 | NA | TRBV6-1 | CASSELAPRHF | TGTGCCAGCAGTGAGTTAGCGCCCAGGCACTTC
NA | TRBJ1-1 | NA | TRBV6-5 | CASSYGRGEAFF | TGTGCCAGCAGTTACGGGCGTGGTGAAGCTTTCTTT
NA | TRBJ2-3 | TRBD1 | TRBV5-4 | CASSLDTGGALSSDTQYF | TGTGCCAGCAGCTTGGACACAGGGGGCGCGTTGAGCTCAGATACGCAGTATTTT
few | TRBJ1-2 | TRBD1 | TRBV29-1 | CSGGQPNYGYTF | TGCAGCGGGGGACAGCCCAACTATGGCTACACCTTC
NA | TRBJ1-2 | NA | TRBV6-6 | CASSLRQEDYGYTF | TGTGCCAGCAGCCTGAGACAGGAAGACTATGGCTACACCTTC
NA | TRBJ2-3 | NA | TRBV15 | CATSRDKGWGTDTQYF | TGTGCCACCAGCAGAGATAAGGGGTGGGGTACAGATACGCAGTATTTT
NA | TRBJ1-1 | NA | TRBV19 | CASKGMGGSTEAFF | TGTGCCAGTAAAGGGATGGGGGGGTCCACTGAAGCTTTCTTT
NA | TRBJ1-1 | NA | TRBV6-6 | CASSSSRTFF | TGTGCCAGCAGTTCCTCGAGGACTTTCTTT
NA | TRBJ2-1 | NA | TRBV7-9 | CASSPGGLAQINEQFF | TGTGCCAGCAGCCCCGGAGGACTCGCCCAGATCAATGAGCAGTTCTTC
few | TRBJ1-2 | NA | TRBV6-5 | CASSYSRRGDYGYTF | TGTGCCAGCAGTTACAGTAGAAGGGGTGACTATGGCTACACCTTC
NA | TRBJ2-7 | TRBD2 | TRBV4-1 | CASSHDGTSDEQYF | TGCGCCAGCAGCCACGACGGGACTAGCGACGAGCAGTACTTC
NA | TRBJ2-7 | TRBD2 | TRBV4-1 | CASSRRLASSYEQYF | TGCGCCAGCAGCCGTCGACTAGCGAGCTCCTACGAGCAGTACTTC
NA | TRBJ2-7 | TRBD1 | TRBV27 | CASSIRGPREQYF | TGTGCCAGCAGTATTAGGGGGCCACGGGAGCAGTACTTC
NA | TRBJ2-7 | NA | TRBV5-8 | CASRRLGKNYEQYF | TGTGCCAGCAGGCGACTAGGAAAAAATTACGAGCAGTACTTC
NA | TRBJ2-5 | NA | TRBV29-1 | CSPRGRGQETQYF | TGCAGCCCCCGAGGGAGGGGGCAAGAGACCCAGTACTTC
NA | TRBJ1-3 | NA | TRBV2 | CASRTGGNIIYF | TGTGCCAGCAGGACGGGGGGAAACATCATATATTTT
NA | TRBJ2-1 | TRBD1 | TRBV7-9 | CASSPPGQGRYNEQFF | TGTGCCAGCAGCCCACCGGGACAGGGGCGATACAATGAGCAGTTCTTC
NA | TRBJ2-6 | NA | TRBV11-2 | CASSPTWAASGANVLTF | TGTGCCAGCAGTCCTACATGGGCCGCCTCTGGGGCCAACGTCCTGACTTTC